This record covers a single TCR beta chain. The table came from immunoSEQ multiplex PCR; TCRdb's copy has only in-frame clones and leaves some out. The table lists about 130,000 clones, around 90% of them singletons, with more than 0.95% in the top ten. These data originate in a study of T cell responses to AZD1222 COVID-19 vaccine. V was trimmed by 0 bases and J by 7 bases, leaving 15 bases between them. CDR3 length: 15 residues. Germline loops: CDR1 MNHNS, CDR2 SASEGT. The receptor's source is an adult who received the AZD1222 COVID-19 vaccine. J is TRBJ1-2 and V is TRBV6-1; D not certain. This material consisted of peripheral blood, taken 28 days after the second AZD1222 dose. CDR3 sequence (DNA): TGTGCCAGCAGTGAAGCGCCCCAAAGGTCAGGTGGCTACACCTTC. Translating gives CASSEAPQRSGGYTF.